One TCR beta chain is described in this entry. Its antigen is undetermined. These data belong to a study of cytomegalovirus exposure and HLA in healthy donors. Findings and limits, study-wide: Using the classifier, cytomegalovirus status was reportedly diagnosed with high specificity and sensitivity. It was reported in a later analysis that an Asian-associated ancestry cluster showed fewer N-insertions than the roughly 620-donor mean. In a later analysis, most CMV-associated TCR beta chains appeared HLA-restricted.

Everyone who donated was a healthy bone marrow donor. The PCR contained 60 Vbeta and 13 Jbeta primers. Sequenced by immunoSEQ multiplex PCR; TCRdb stores in-frame clones only, minus some. The table records 120,000 to 150,000 clones, roughly 66% of them present only once. The ends were cut back, 3 bases at V and 7 bases at J, with 16 bases in the middle. CDR3 length: 14 amino acids. CDR1 is SGDLS, CDR2 YYNGEE, per germline. Sequencing input: PBMCs. This TCR derives from a woman in her late teens or twenties in good health and CMV-seronegative. This chain links TRBV9 with TRBJ1-2, with no clear D. This CDR3 is CASSAQPGNGGYTF. The CDR3 DNA reads TGTGCCAGCAGCGCTCAGCCAGGTAACGGTGGCTACACCTTC.